This T cell receptor beta chain is drawn from a study of spatial heterogeneity in lung cancer. Overall study: Every unique TCR and UMI combination, on average, appeared more than ten times in raw reads.

Time point meaning: sample taken at primary tumor resection. In each case, whole RNA from tumor, nontumor lung or frozen PBMC was sequenced unsorted. TCRdb called the 5' RACE reads again in MiXCR, with one record for every CDR3 protein. The table records about 5,500 distinct CDR3 sequences, around 12% of them present only once. The sample holds many counts of this clonotype. This beta chain is a stray sequence in a library constructed for alpha chains; its clone size is not meaningful. J lost 6 bases, V lost 3 bases, and 11 bases had no gene match. The CDR3 contains 16 residues. The germline V gene encodes CDR1 MGHRA and CDR2 YSYEKL.

Sequenced here: lung tissue, sampled at surgery. This receptor was obtained from a human donor with early-stage non-small cell lung cancer. V and J are TRBV4-1 and TRBJ1-5, with TRBD1 matching 7 bases. The CDR3 DNA reads as TGCGCCAGCAGCCAGCGATTAGGGACAGAGCGTCAGCCCCAGCATTTT. Amino acids: CASSQRLGTERQPQHF.